These 8 T cell receptor beta chains came from one sample sequenced in a study of blood T cell repertoires in COVID-19. Some clones are missing from TCRdb's copy, which holds only in-frame ones; the method was immunoSEQ multiplex PCR. The repertoire consists of around 70,000 clones, with 70% to 90% occurring once and the leading ten covering more than 3.5%. Sequencing was done on a sample of peripheral blood. The receptors were gathered from a man aged 45-60 years with acute or convalescent COVID-19.

The chain combines TRBV6-5 with TRBJ1-3, with 8 nucleotides matching TRBD1. Germline trimming cut 6 bases from V and 2 bases from J; bases unmatched to any gene: 3. CDR3 size: 14 residues. Germline-derived CDR1 and CDR2 are MNHEY and SVGAGI. CDR3 nucleotides: TGTGCCAGCAGCGCGACAGGGGCTGGAAACACCATATATTTT. Protein product: CASSATGAGNTIYF.

The rearrangement uses TRBV5-4 and TRBJ2-7; a possible D gene is TRBD2 (7 bases). In germline, CDR1 is SGHNT, CDR2 YYREEE (reference sequence). Trimming cost V 4 bases and J 3 bases, with 14 bases left between them. The CDR3 loop spans 14 amino acids. In DNA, the CDR3 is TGTGCCAGCAGCCCGCACAGGGACTACTACGAGCAGTACTTC. Its protein is CASSPHRDYYEQYF.

The chain is built from TRBV27 and TRBJ1-1; D remains ambiguous. The CDR3 extends over 14 amino acids. V was trimmed by 1 base and J by 1 base, leaving 7 bases between them. Germline CDR1 MNHEY, CDR2 SMNVEV (reference sequence). The DNA for the CDR3 is TGTGCCAGCAGTTTATTTAGGAGGAACACTGAAGCTTTCTTT. Translation: CASSLFRRNTEAFF.

This clone was counted a single time. The chain uses TRBV18 and TRBJ1-4; a possible D gene is TRBD1 (6 bases). Trimming shortened V by 1 base and J by 2 bases, and 14 bases separated the two germline ends. Germline assignment: CDR1 KGHSH and CDR2 LQKENI. The CDR3 extends over 17 amino acids. This chain's CDR3 is CASSPLTLRGTNEKLFF. The CDR3, as DNA: TGTGCCAGCTCACCACTGACACTGAGGGGGACTAATGAAAAACTGTTTTTT.

V is TRBV11-3 and J is TRBJ2-1; 10 nucleotides line up with TRBD2. The junction had 5 bases not matched to a gene; V was cut back by 3 bases and J by 6 bases. This CDR3 comprises 15 residues. The germline V gene has CDR1 SGHNT and CDR2 YENEEA. This CDR3 is CASSFPSGRANEQFF. DNA for the CDR3: TGTGCCAGCAGCTTCCCCAGCGGGAGGGCCAATGAGCAGTTCTTC.

The chain has TRBV7-9 and TRBJ2-1, with 9 bases identical to TRBD2. The CDR3 totals 15 residues. V dropped 5 bases and J dropped 3; count of bases not matched to a gene: 5. Looked up from germline, CDR1 is SEHNR and CDR2 is FQNEAQ (reference sequence). CDR3 residues: CASSPLAGDYNEQFF. DNA of the CDR3: TGTGCCAGCAGCCCCTTAGCGGGAGACTACAATGAGCAGTTCTTC. The full variable domain, rest sourced from reference TRBV7-9 and TRBJ2-1, is DTGVSQNPRHKITKRGQNVTFRCDPISEHNRLYWYRQTLGQGPEFLTYFQNEAQLEKSRLLSDRFSAERPKGSFSTLEIQRTEQGDSAMYLCASSPLAGDYNEQFFGPGTRLTVL.

This clone was picked up a small number of times. This chain joins TRBV27 and TRBJ1-2, with D perhaps matching TRBD1 (5 bases). V lost 8 bases and J lost 1, with 14 bases in between. The CDR3 covers 14 residues. CDR1 is MNHEY and CDR2 is SMNVEV in the germline V gene (reference sequence). CDR3 sequence: CASGTRTGNYGYTF. The CDR3 nucleotides are TGTGCCAGCGGGACTCGGACGGGTAACTATGGCTACACCTTC.

The V and J genes are TRBV9 and TRBJ1-4; D perhaps matches TRBD1 (5 bases). V was pared by 2 bases and J by 8 bases, with 10 bases between. The CDR3 has 13 amino acids. The germline V gene has CDR1 SGDLS and CDR2 YYNGEE. The CDR3 is CASSVGGDEKLFF. The CDR3 DNA follows: TGTGCCAGCAGCGTTGGGGGGGACGAAAAACTGTTTTTT.